This T cell receptor beta chain came from a study of blood T cell repertoires in COVID-19. Germline-derived CDR1 and CDR2 are MNHEY and SMNVEV (reference sequence). V was trimmed by 8 bases and J by 3 bases, leaving 7 bases between them. The CDR3 has 11 amino acids. This table comes from immunoSEQ multiplex PCR, and its TCRdb copy is limited to in-frame clones, with some not included. The table includes 65,000 to 90,000 clones, under 95% detected once. What was sequenced was peripheral blood. The chain combines TRBV27 with TRBJ1-1; D is uncertain. The sequence came from a human donor in a cohort sampled during active COVID-19. CDR3: CASPVDTEAFF. CDR3 bases: TGTGCCAGCCCGGTAGACACTGAAGCTTTCTTT.